This T cell receptor beta chain was observed in a study of regulatory T cells in long-lasting Graves disease. In the case of this clonotype: The antigen is not known.

CDR3 regions were amplified by Arm-PCR using iRepertoire HTBI primers to build TCR beta libraries. Original handling: Throughout the samples, researchers identified roughly 59 TRBV and approximately 13 TRBJ segments. MiXCR, applied by TCRdb to the multiplex PCR reads, yields one record per CDR3 protein. Here the V and J calls rest on TCRdb's processing, not on the authors' analysis. This sample has 390,000 or so distinct CDR3 sequences; over 9.5% occur once, and the top ten carry approximately 17%. The time point denotes: newly diagnosed GD, antithyroid drugs for less than 3 months. The TCR library was prepared using RNA isolated from PBMCs. Findings and caveats of the study: Since the sample size was small, accuracy may have been reduced. It was in persistent disease that TRBV28, TRBJ1-2 and TRBJ2-5 were favored.

The ends lost 6 bases at V and 5 bases at J; junction bases unmatched: 5. CDR1 and CDR2 from the germline V gene are SNHLY and FYNNEI. The CDR3 runs to 14 residues. This sample also appeared in a second study, on T cells in Graves' hyperthyroidism and ophthalmopathy. That investigation notes: Graves' hyperthyroidism without ophthalmopathy progression within 18 months was termed stable.

This chain joins TRBV2 and TRBJ1-1; 11 bases agree with TRBD1. The receptor was isolated from a woman younger than 30 with Graves disease. The material was peripheral blood mononuclear cells (PBMCs), obtained at new diagnosis, from a patient treated with antithyroid drugs. For the CDR3, the DNA is TGTGCCAGCAGGGCCGGGACAGGGGGGACTGAAGCTTTCTTT. It is translated as CASRAGTGGTEAFF.